This is a list of T cell receptor beta chains from one sample in a study of radiation and T cells in renal cell carcinoma. Data came from immunoSEQ multiplex PCR; TCRdb stores just in-frame clones and leaves some out. Among some 150,000 clones listed, approximately 82% were seen once. The sequences come from blood, collected from a patient whose treatment included radiotherapy and nephrectomy. These receptors were obtained from a woman in her forties or fifties with renal cell carcinoma. The CDR3 runs from the conserved cysteine through the conserved F or W. D genes are given only for firm matches. The size entry is marked missing in some rows and otherwise reads once, few, many or a size class.

D: .
V: TRBV5-8
size: .
CDR3: CASSYARWQSNEQFF

D: TRBD2
V: TRBV10-3
size: .
CDR3: CAVRAGRLAGGETQYF

D: .
V: TRBV28
size: .
CDR3: CASSTKHYSGANVLTF

D: TRBD1
V: TRBV12-5
size: .
CDR3: CASGAETGGYNEQFF

D: .
V: TRBV28
size: .
CDR3: CASRTDSEQYF

D: TRBD1
V: TRBV27
size: few
CDR3: CASSSRDRGWRPQHF

D: .
V: TRBV9
size: .
CDR3: CASSAGHLTSGNTIYF

D: .
V: TRBV19
size: .
CDR3: CASSTWDTHFRPIEAFF

D: TRBD2
V: TRBV6-1
size: .
CDR3: CASPGGERFF

D: .
V: TRBV5-1
size: .
CDR3: CASSLGPGQLNTEAFF

D: TRBD2
V: TRBV7-2
size: .
CDR3: CASSFGAGGTETQYF

D: .
V: TRBV9
size: .
CDR3: CASSDWPRTDTQYF

D: TRBD2
V: TRBV7-9
size: .
CDR3: CASSFLAGGRTDTQYF

D: .
V: TRBV11-2
size: .
CDR3: CASSLEWGRVTTEAFF

D: .
V: TRBV19
size: .
CDR3: CASSMAAKETQYF

D: .
V: TRBV7-8
size: .
CDR3: CASSLKLGTFGETQYF

D: TRBD1
V: TRBV19
size: once
CDR3: CASRGTGATGELFF

D: .
V: TRBV7-8
size: .
CDR3: CASSLAAKAAEKLFF

D: .
V: TRBV28
size: .
CDR3: CASSYLSVGAHINQPQHF

D: TRBD1
V: TRBV15
size: .
CDR3: CATSSHRGGYGYTF

D: .
V: TRBV10-3
size: .
CDR3: CAISGSPDTDTQYF

D: TRBD1
V: TRBV10-1
size: few
CDR3: CASSGRYRGGHSPLHF

D: .
V: TRBV30
size: .
CDR3: CAWSGGSSYEQYF

D: .
V: TRBV4-1
size: .
CDR3: CASSQDLARNEKLFF

D: .
V: TRBV4-2
size: .
CDR3: CASSQVVGETPIYEQYF

D: .
V: TRBV9
size: .
CDR3: CASSATGSDNSPLHF

D: TRBD1
V: TRBV5-1
size: .
CDR3: CASSLRGQGCNQPQHF

D: TRBD1
V: TRBV5-1
size: .
CDR3: CASAGTGGGDTQYF

D: .
V: TRBV28
size: .
CDR3: CASSSREQYF

D: .
V: TRBV30
size: once
CDR3: CAWTKVGLQETQYF

D: .
V: TRBV9
size: .
CDR3: CASSPGRTPSYEQYF

D: TRBD1
V: TRBV4-3
size: .
CDR3: CASSQEDRGRYEQYF

D: TRBD1
V: TRBV5-1
size: .
CDR3: CASSYQGGSDTQYF

D: .
V: TRBV19
size: .
CDR3: CASSIDRNSYGYTF

D: .
V: TRBV13
size: .
CDR3: CASSSRLERNEQFF

D: .
V: TRBV2
size: .
CDR3: CASSPGLTRMETQYF

D: TRBD1
V: TRBV19
size: .
CDR3: CASSGRDSLNEKLFF

D: .
V: TRBV28
size: .
CDR3: CASSFGGTNEKLFF

D: .
V: TRBV5-1
size: .
CDR3: CASSLGGTGTDTQYF

D: .
V: TRBV6-6
size: .
CDR3: CASSYAGNSYEQYF

D: .
V: TRBV11-2
size: .
CDR3: CASSRDRIAGEFFF